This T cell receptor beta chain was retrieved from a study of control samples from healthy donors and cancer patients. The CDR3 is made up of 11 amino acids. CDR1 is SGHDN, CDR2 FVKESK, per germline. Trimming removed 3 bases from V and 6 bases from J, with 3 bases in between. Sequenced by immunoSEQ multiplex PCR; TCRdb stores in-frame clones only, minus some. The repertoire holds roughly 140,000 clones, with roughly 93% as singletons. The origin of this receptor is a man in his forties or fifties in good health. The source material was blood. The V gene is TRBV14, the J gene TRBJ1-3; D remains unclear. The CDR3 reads CASSHVNTIYF. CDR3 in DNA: TGTGCCAGCAGCCACGTAAACACCATATATTTT.